The next 21 T cell receptor beta chains were all read from a single sample in a study of blood T cell repertoires in COVID-19. Libraries were prepared by immunoSEQ multiplex PCR; TCRdb keeps only in-frame clonotypes and omits some of them. The sample contains 80,000 to 95,000 clones, just over 85% of which appear only once. The sample consisted of peripheral blood. The receptors shown here come from a man over 45 with active or convalescent COVID-19.

The CDR3 protein is CASSSQGHENSPLHF. The CDR3 DNA reads as TGTGCCAGCAGCTCACAGGGGCATGAAAATTCACCCCTCCACTTT. The V gene is TRBV7-2, the J gene TRBJ1-6, with 7 bases lining up with TRBD1. The V and J ends lost 4 bases and 7 bases, in that order; junction bases with no gene match: 7. This CDR3 comprises 15 residues. The germline gives CDR1 SGHTA, CDR2 FQGNSA.

V and J are TRBV5-1 and TRBJ2-6; no clear D. This CDR3 is built from 15 residues. Deletions cut 4 bases from V and 1 base from J, with 9 bases between. Per germline, CDR1 SGHRS and CDR2 YFSETQ. CDR3 sequence reads: CASSTTLSGANVLTF. CDR3 DNA sequence: TGCGCCAGCAGCACTACATTATCTGGGGCCAACGTCCTGACTTTC. Filled out from reference TRBV5-1 and TRBJ2-6, the complete variable domain reads KAGVTQTPRYLIKTRGQQVTLSCSPISGHRSVSWYQQTPGQGLQFLFEYFSETQRNKGNFPGRFSGRQFSNSRSEMNVSTLELGDSALYLCASSTTLSGANVLTFGAGSRLTVL.

The V and J genes are TRBV19 and TRBJ2-1, with TRBD2 matching 15 bases. V trimming: 5 bases; J trimming: 7 bases; junction bases outside the gene matches: 15. From germline, CDR1 is LNHDA and CDR2 SQIVND (reference sequence). The CDR3 covers 19 residues. The CDR3 DNA reads TGTGCCAGTAGTCCCAGGGAAGGTACGGGGACTAGCGGGAGGAATGAGCAGTTCTTC. This codes for CASSPREGTGTSGRNEQFF.

This clone has a handful of counts. The chain carries TRBV30 and TRBJ1-1; 8 bases agree with TRBD1. The CDR3 spans 13 residues. V shed 5 bases, J shed 5 bases, and the junction held 7 bases outside the gene matches. Germline values: CDR1 GTSNPN, CDR2 SVGIG (reference sequence). CDR3 DNA: TGTGCCTGGTTCCCAGGGGGCCGGACTGAAGCTTTCTTT. Its translation is CAWFPGGRTEAFF.

The chain recombines TRBV24-1 with TRBJ2-1; TRBD1 matches at 7 bases. The V gene's germline CDR1 is KGHDR and CDR2 SFDVKD. The ends lost 5 bases at V and 8 bases at J; junction bases unmatched: 8. CDR3 length equals 14 residues. CDR3 amino acids: CATSGTGGFHEQFF. The CDR3 DNA reads TGTGCCACCAGTGGGACAGGTGGCTTCCATGAGCAGTTCTTC.

V and J are TRBV3-1 (or the pseudogene TRBV3-2) and TRBJ2-1; the D gene is possibly TRBD1 (6 bases). V lost 0 bases and J 6 bases, leaving 12 bases between the germline ends. This CDR3 comprises 15 residues. Germline CDR1 is LGHDT and CDR2 is YNNKEL (reference sequence). CDR3 sequence (DNA): TGTGCCAGCAGCCAAGATCGGAACAGGGTCAATGAGCAGTTCTTC. Translated: CASSQDRNRVNEQFF.

The V gene is TRBV7-2, the J gene TRBJ2-3, with D uncertain. Germline values: CDR1 SGHTA, CDR2 FQGNSA. This CDR3 spans 16 amino acids. V was trimmed by 6 bases and J by 2 bases, leaving 18 bases between them. CDR3 nucleotide sequence: TGTGCCAGCAGGCAATTCGTGTCTGGCATCACAGATACGCAGTATTTT. Encoded protein: CASRQFVSGITDTQYF.

This chain connects TRBV18 to TRBJ1-1; D possibly corresponds to TRBD1 (6 bases). Germline V gene lookup returns CDR1 KGHSH and CDR2 LQKENI. The CDR3 totals 14 residues. With 4 bases removed from V and 2 bases from J, the gap between germline ends came to 11 bases. The CDR3 reads CASSLRDINTEAFF. The DNA for the CDR3 is TGTGCCAGCTCACTCCGGGACATCAACACTGAAGCTTTCTTT.

The rearrangement joins TRBV9 to TRBJ2-3; D remains ambiguous. Trimming stripped 3 bases from V and 6 bases from J, with 11 bases between. Per the germline V gene, CDR1 is SGDLS and CDR2 is YYNGEE. The CDR3 has 13 residues. CDR3 amino acids: CASSAAVEDTQYF. Here the CDR3 DNA reads TGTGCCAGCAGCGCGGCCGTGGAGGATACGCAGTATTTT.

The gene calls are TRBV3-1 (or the pseudogene TRBV3-2) and TRBJ2-1, with 14 bases lining up with TRBD2. The ends lost 0 bases at V and 9 bases at J; junction bases unmatched: 1. CDR1 is LGHDT, CDR2 YNNKEL, per germline (reference sequence). This CDR3 contains 15 residues. The CDR3 region is CASSQEGLAGAEQFF. In DNA form, the CDR3 reads TGTGCCAGCAGCCAAGAGGGACTAGCGGGGGCTGAGCAGTTCTTC.

V and J are TRBV5-1 and TRBJ2-3, with 8 nucleotides matching TRBD2. Germline V CDR1 and CDR2: SGHRS, YFSETQ. This CDR3 has 16 amino acids. Unmatched junction bases numbered 9, after V lost 0 bases and J lost 6 bases. The CDR3 sequence: CASSLVSGGPSDTQYF. DNA of the CDR3: TGCGCCAGCAGCTTGGTGTCGGGGGGGCCTTCCGATACGCAGTATTTT.

This clone has only one observation. The chain joins TRBV4-2 to TRBJ2-5; 7 positions match TRBD2. CDR3 length: 15 residues. J lost 3 bases, V lost 1 base, and 5 bases had no gene match. Looked up from germline, CDR1 is LGHNA and CDR2 is YNFKEQ. The CDR3 bases are TGTGCCAGCAGCCAAGTCCCTAGCGGAGAAGAGACCCAGTACTTC. Its protein product is CASSQVPSGEETQYF.

This chain joins TRBV28 and TRBJ2-1; TRBD2 aligns across 13 bases. V was clipped by 5 bases and J by 0 bases; unmatched bases: 4. The germline V gene encodes CDR1 MDHEN and CDR2 SYDVKM. CDR3 length equals 17 residues. The CDR3: CASSDWTSGSSYNEQFF. The CDR3 region has the DNA TGTGCCAGCAGTGATTGGACTAGCGGGAGCTCCTACAATGAGCAGTTCTTC.

Only one count was recorded for this clone. This chain joins TRBV27 and TRBJ2-7; tentative D call: TRBD1 (5 bases). Per the germline V gene, CDR1 is MNHEY and CDR2 is SMNVEV (reference sequence). The CDR3 length is 14 residues. V lost 7 bases to trimming and J lost 4 bases, with 17 bases between them. This chain's CDR3 is CASNRLYRNYEQYF. The CDR3 nucleotides read TGTGCCAGCAATCGGTTATACAGGAATTACGAGCAGTACTTC.

The gene calls are TRBV7-6 and TRBJ2-3; D may be TRBD1 (6 bases). Germline assignment: CDR1 SGHVS and CDR2 FNYEAQ. The CDR3 spans 16 residues. The V gene lost 7 bases and the J gene lost 4 bases, with 21 bases spanning the gap. The CDR3 loop reads CASTLKGGRGPDTQYF. The CDR3 nucleotides are TGTGCCAGCACTCTGAAAGGGGGTAGAGGCCCAGATACGCAGTATTTT.

This clone is a singleton in its sample. The chain couples TRBV5-1 to TRBJ2-2; the D gene is possibly TRBD2 (5 bases). The CDR3 loop spans 13 amino acids. The germline gives CDR1 SGHRS, CDR2 YFSETQ. V gave up 6 bases and J gave up 1 base, with 7 bases separating them. The CDR3 DNA follows: TGCGCCAGCAAAGGAGGGAACACCGGGGAGCTGTTTTTT. It specifies CASKGGNTGELFF.

The V and J genes are TRBV14 and TRBJ2-5; D remains unclear. Germline CDR1 and CDR2: SGHDN and FVKESK. V lost 2 bases, J lost 1 base, and 8 bases lay in between. CDR3 length: 14 residues. The CDR3 DNA reads as TGTGCCAGCAGCCAATCTATGATCCAAGAGACCCAGTACTTC. Translating gives CASSQSMIQETQYF. Supplemented by reference TRBV14 and TRBJ2-5, the full variable domain reads EAGVTQFPSHSVIEKGQTVTLRCDPISGHDNLYWYRRVMGKEIKFLLHFVKESKQDESGMPNNRFLAERTGGTYSTLKVQPAELEDSGVYFCASSQSMIQETQYFGPGTRLLVL.

The rearrangement links TRBV27 to TRBJ1-4; D ambiguous. V shed 6 bases and J shed 0 bases, with 11 bases lying between them. From germline, CDR1 is MNHEY and CDR2 SMNVEV (reference sequence). The CDR3 has 15 residues. The CDR3 DNA sequence: TGTGCCAGCAGGGCGAGCCAGGCAACTAATGAAAAACTGTTTTTT. Residues: CASRASQATNEKLFF.

This clone has only one observation. The CDR3 sequence: CASGLPYDRVTGELFF. CDR3 sequence (DNA): TGTGCTAGTGGTTTGCCTTACGACAGGGTCACCGGGGAGCTGTTTTTT. The chain uses TRBV12-5 and TRBJ2-2; 7 bases match TRBD1. Germline trimming cut 2 bases from V and 4 bases from J; bases unmatched to any gene: 7. The CDR3 has 16 amino acids. Germline-derived CDR1 and CDR2 are LGHNT and FRNRAP.

The gene calls are TRBV6-4 and TRBJ2-3; TRBD2 aligns across 8 bases. After removal of 3 bases from V and 4 bases from J, the junction contained 0 bases not matched to a gene. Germline CDR1 is MRHNA and CDR2 is SNTAGT. This CDR3 comprises 13 residues. In DNA, the CDR3 is TGTGCCAGCAGTGAACTAGCGGCAGATACGCAGTATTTT. Protein: CASSELAADTQYF.

The rearrangement joins TRBV5-6 to TRBJ2-7; D might be TRBD1 (7 bases). The CDR3 covers 14 residues. Germline loops: CDR1 SGHDT, CDR2 YYEEEE. Between the trimmed V and J ends, which lost 1 base and 5 bases, there was a span of 13 bases. CDR3 sequence (DNA): TGTGCCAGCAGCTTGCAGGGACAGCGGGACGAGCAGTACTTC. It is translated as CASSLQGQRDEQYF.